The entry below describes one T cell receptor (beta chain). The source of the sample is a study of blood T cell repertoires in COVID-19. Study context: The origin of the acute and convalescent COVID-19 samples was the United States, Italy and Spain. The cDNA or gDNA used as material had been derived from T cells, B-cell-depleted T cells, or PBMCs.

TCRdb's table, derived via immunoSEQ multiplex PCR, lists solely in-frame clones and lacks some. Of 110,000 to 150,000 clones listed, around 80% are singletons. The CDR3 contains 15 residues. The chain couples TRBV21-1 to TRBJ2-7; TRBD2, as called in the table, went unchecked against the DNA. TRBV21-1 is a pseudogene. This clonotype was sampled from a woman older than 75 in a cohort sampled during active or convalescent COVID-19. Sequencing used peripheral blood. The CDR3 reads CASSKWMGSSYEQYV. The CDR3 DNA reads as TGTGCCAGCAGCAAATGGATGGGGAGCTCCTACGAGCAGTACGTC.